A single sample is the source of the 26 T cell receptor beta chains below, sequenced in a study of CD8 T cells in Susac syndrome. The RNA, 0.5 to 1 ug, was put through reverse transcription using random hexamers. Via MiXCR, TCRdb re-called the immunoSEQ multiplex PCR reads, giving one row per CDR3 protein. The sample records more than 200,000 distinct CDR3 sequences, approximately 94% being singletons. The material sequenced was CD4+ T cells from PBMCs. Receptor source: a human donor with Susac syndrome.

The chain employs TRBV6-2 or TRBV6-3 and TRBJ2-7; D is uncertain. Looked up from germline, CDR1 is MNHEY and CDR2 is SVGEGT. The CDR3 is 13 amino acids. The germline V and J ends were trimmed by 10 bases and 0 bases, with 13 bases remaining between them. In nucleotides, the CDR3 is TGTGCCATCCAGCTAGAGAGCTCCTACGAGCAGTACTTC. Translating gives CAIQLESSYEQYF.

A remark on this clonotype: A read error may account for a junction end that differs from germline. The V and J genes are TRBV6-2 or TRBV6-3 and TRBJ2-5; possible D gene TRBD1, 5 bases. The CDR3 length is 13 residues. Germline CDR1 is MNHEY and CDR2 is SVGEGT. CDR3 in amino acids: CASSRLREEAQYF. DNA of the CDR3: TGTGCCAGCAGTCGCCTCAGGGAAGAGGCCCAGTACTTC.

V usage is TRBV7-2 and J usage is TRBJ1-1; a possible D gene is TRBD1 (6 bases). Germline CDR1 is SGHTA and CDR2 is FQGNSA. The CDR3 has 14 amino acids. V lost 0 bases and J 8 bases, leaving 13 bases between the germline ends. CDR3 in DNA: TGTGCCAGCAGCTTAGCGCGTGGGGGGGCCGAAGCTTTCTTT. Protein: CASSLARGGAEAFF. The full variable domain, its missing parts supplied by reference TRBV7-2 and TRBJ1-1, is GAGVSQSPSNKVTEKGKDVELRCDPISGHTALYWYRQSLGQGLEFLIYFQGNSAPDKSGLPSDRFSAERTGGSVSTLTIQRTQQEDSAVYLCASSLARGGAEAFFGQGTRLTVV.

CDR3 sequence reads: CSARDDKGQETQYF. For the CDR3, the DNA is TGCAGTGCTAGAGATGACAAGGGGCAAGAGACCCAGTACTTC. The chain couples TRBV20-1 to TRBJ2-5; D is perhaps TRBD1 (5 bases). V was shortened by 0 bases and J by 2 bases, with 10 bases between the two germline ends. Germline V lookup: CDR1 DFQATT, CDR2 SNEGSKA (reference sequence). The CDR3 runs 14 residues.

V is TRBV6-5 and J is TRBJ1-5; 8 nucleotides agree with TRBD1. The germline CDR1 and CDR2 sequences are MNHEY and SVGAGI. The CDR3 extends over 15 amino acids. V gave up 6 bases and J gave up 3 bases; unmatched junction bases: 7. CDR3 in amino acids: CASRPTGGNNQPQHF. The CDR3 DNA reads TGTGCCAGCAGGCCCACAGGGGGTAACAATCAGCCCCAGCATTTT.

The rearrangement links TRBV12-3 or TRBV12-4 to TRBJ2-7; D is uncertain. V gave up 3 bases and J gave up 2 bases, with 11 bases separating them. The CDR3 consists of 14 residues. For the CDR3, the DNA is TGTGCCAGCAGTTTTGGTGGGGAACCCTACGAGCAGTACTTC. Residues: CASSFGGEPYEQYF.

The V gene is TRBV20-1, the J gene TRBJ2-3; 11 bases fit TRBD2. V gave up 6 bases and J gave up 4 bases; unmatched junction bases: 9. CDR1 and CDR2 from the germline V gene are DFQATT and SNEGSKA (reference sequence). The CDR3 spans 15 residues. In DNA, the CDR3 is TGCAGTGCCCATAGCGGGGGGGACGGCCCAGATACGCAGTATTTT. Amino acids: CSAHSGGDGPDTQYF.

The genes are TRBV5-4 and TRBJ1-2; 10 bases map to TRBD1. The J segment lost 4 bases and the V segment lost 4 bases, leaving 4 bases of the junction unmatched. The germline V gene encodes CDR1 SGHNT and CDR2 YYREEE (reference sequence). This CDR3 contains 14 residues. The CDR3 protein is CASSGDRGLYGYTF. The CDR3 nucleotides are TGTGCCAGCAGCGGAGACAGGGGGCTCTATGGCTACACCTTC. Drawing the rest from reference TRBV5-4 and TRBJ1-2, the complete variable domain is ETGVTQSPTHLIKTRGQQVTLRCSSQSGHNTVSWYQQALGQGPQFIFQYYREEENGRGNFPPRFSGLQFPNYSSELNVNALELDDSALYLCASSGDRGLYGYTFGSGTRLTVV.

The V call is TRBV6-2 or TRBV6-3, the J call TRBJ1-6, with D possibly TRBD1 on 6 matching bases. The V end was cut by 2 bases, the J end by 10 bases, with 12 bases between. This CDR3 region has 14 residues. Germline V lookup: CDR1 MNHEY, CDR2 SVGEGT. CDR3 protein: CASSYGAGVSPLHF. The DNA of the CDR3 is TGTGCCAGCAGTTACGGAGCAGGGGTATCACCCCTCCACTTT.

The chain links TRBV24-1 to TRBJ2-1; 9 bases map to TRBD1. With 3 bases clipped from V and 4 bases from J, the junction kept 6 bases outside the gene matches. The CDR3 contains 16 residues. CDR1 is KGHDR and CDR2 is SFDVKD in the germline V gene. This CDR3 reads CATSDPTGQGYNEQFF. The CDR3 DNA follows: TGTGCCACCAGTGATCCCACTGGACAGGGGTACAATGAGCAGTTCTTC.

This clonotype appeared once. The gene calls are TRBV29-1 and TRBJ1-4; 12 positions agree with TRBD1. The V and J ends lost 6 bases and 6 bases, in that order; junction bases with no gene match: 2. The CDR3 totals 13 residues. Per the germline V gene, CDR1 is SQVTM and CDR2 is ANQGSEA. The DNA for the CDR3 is TGCAGCGTGGGACAGGGGGCGGATGAAAAACTGTTTTTT. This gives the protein CSVGQGADEKLFF. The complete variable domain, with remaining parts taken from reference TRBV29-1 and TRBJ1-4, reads SAVISQKPSRDICQRGTSLTIQCQVDSQVTMMFWYRQQPGQSLTLIATANQGSEATYESGFVIDKFPISRPNLTFSTLTVSNMSPEDSSIYLCSVGQGADEKLFFGSGTQLSVL.

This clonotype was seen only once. The CDR3: CASTSLPIDRLNEQFF. In nucleotides, the CDR3 is TGTGCCAGCACCTCCCTCCCGATTGACAGGCTAAATGAGCAGTTCTTC. The chain joins TRBV6-2 or TRBV6-3 to TRBJ2-1, with a tentative D call TRBD1 (6 bases). This CDR3 comprises 16 residues. Germline V lookup: CDR1 MNHEY, CDR2 SVGEGT. Trimming took 7 bases from V and 7 from J, leaving 23 bases between them.

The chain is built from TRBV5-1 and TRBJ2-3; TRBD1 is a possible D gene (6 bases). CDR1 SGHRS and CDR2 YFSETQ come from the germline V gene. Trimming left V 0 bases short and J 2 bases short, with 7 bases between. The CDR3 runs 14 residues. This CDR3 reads CASSLGTATDTQYF. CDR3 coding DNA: TGCGCCAGCAGCTTGGGGACAGCCACAGATACGCAGTATTTT.

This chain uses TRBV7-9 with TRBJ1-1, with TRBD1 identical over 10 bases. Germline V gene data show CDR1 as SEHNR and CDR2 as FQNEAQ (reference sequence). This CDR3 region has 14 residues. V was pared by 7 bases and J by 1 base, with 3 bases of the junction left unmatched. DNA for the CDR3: TGTGCCAGCACCCGGGACAGGGGGAACACTGAAGCTTTCTTT. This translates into CASTRDRGNTEAFF. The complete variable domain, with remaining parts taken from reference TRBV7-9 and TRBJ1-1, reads DTGVSQNPRHKITKRGQNVTFRCDPISEHNRLYWYRQTLGQGPEFLTYFQNEAQLEKSRLLSDRFSAERPKGSFSTLEIQRTEQGDSAMYLCASTRDRGNTEAFFGQGTRLTVV.

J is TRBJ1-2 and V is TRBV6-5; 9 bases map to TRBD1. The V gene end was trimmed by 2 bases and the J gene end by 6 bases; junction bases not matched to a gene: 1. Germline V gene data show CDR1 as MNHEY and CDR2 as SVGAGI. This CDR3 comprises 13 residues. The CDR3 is CASSYRDRDGYTF. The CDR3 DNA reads TGTGCCAGCAGTTACCGGGACAGGGATGGCTACACCTTC.

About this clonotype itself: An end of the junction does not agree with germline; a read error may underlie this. The CDR3 sequence: CSALRTGATYTQYF. CDR3 sequence (DNA): TGCAGTGCTTTGCGGACAGGGGCCACATATACGCAGTATTTT. This chain connects TRBV20-1 to TRBJ2-3; 9 bases map to TRBD1. This CDR3 comprises 14 residues. Germline lookup yields CDR1 DFQATT and CDR2 SNEGSKA (reference sequence).

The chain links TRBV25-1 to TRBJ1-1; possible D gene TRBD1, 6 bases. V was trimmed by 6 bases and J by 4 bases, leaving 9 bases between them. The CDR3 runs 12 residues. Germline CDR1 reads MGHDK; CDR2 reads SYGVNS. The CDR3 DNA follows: TGTGCCAGCAGAGGGGGGGTCACTGAAGCTTTCTTT. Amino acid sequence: CASRGGVTEAFF. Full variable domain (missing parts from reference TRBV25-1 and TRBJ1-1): EADIYQTPRYLVIGTGKKITLECSQTMGHDKMYWYQQDPGMELHLIHYSYGVNSTEKGDLSSESTVSRIRTEHFPLTLESARPSHTSQYLCASRGGVTEAFFGQGTRLTVV.

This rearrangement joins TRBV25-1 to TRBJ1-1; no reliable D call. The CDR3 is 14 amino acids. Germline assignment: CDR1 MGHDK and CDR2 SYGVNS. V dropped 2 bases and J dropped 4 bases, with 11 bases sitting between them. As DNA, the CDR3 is TGTGCCAGCAGTGAACCGGGCCCCAGCACTGAAGCTTTCTTT. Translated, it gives CASSEPGPSTEAFF.

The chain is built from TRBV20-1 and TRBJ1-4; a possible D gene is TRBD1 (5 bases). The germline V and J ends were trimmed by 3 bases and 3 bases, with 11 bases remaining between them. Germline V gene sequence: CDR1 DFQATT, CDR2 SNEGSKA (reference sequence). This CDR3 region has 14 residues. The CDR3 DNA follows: TGCAGTGCTAGGAGGCAGGGCCCTAATGAAAAACTGTTTTTT. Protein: CSARRQGPNEKLFF.

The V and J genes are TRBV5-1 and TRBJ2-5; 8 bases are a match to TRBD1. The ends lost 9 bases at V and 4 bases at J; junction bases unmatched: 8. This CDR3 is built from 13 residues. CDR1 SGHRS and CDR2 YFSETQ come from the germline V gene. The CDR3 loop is CATSDRGGETQYF. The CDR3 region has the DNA TGCGCCACCAGTGACAGGGGCGGAGAGACCCAGTACTTC.

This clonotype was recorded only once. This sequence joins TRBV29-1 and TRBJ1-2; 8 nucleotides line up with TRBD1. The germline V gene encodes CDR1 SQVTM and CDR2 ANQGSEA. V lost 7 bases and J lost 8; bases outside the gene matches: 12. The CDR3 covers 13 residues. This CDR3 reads CSAIPDRGEGYTF. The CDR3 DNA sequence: TGCAGCGCGATACCCGACAGGGGTGAGGGCTACACCTTC.

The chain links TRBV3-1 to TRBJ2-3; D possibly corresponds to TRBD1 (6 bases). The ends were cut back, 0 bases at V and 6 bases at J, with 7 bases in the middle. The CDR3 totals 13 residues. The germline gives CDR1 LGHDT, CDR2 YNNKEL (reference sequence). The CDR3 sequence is CASSQDRGDTQYF. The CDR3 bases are TGTGCCAGCAGCCAAGATAGGGGGGATACGCAGTATTTT.

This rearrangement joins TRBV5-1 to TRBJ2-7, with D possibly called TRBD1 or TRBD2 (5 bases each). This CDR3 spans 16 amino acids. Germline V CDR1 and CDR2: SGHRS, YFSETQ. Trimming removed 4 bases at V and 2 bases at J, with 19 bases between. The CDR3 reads CASSPTGTQWAYEQYF. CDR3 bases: TGCGCCAGCAGCCCCACCGGGACCCAGTGGGCCTACGAGCAGTACTTC.

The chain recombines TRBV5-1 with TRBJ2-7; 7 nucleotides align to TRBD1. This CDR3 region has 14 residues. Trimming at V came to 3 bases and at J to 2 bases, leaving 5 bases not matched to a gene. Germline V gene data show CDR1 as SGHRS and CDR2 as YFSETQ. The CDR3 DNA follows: TGCGCCAGCAGCTCCGGGACAGCTACCTACGAGCAGTACTTC. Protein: CASSSGTATYEQYF.

As DNA, the CDR3 is TGCGCCAGCAGCCAAGTTCTTTCCTATGGCTACACCTTC. This translates into CASSQVLSYGYTF. This rearrangement joins TRBV4-1 to TRBJ1-2; no reliable D call. The germline V gene has CDR1 MGHRA and CDR2 YSYEKL. V was clipped by 1 base and J by 4 bases, with 7 bases between them. This CDR3 is built from 13 residues.

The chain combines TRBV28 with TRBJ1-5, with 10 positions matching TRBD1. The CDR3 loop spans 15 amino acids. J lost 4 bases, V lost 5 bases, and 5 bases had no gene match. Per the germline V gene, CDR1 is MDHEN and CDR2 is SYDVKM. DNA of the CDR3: TGTGCCAGCAGTCAACCGGGACAGGGGAATCAGCCCCAGCATTTT. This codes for CASSQPGQGNQPQHF.